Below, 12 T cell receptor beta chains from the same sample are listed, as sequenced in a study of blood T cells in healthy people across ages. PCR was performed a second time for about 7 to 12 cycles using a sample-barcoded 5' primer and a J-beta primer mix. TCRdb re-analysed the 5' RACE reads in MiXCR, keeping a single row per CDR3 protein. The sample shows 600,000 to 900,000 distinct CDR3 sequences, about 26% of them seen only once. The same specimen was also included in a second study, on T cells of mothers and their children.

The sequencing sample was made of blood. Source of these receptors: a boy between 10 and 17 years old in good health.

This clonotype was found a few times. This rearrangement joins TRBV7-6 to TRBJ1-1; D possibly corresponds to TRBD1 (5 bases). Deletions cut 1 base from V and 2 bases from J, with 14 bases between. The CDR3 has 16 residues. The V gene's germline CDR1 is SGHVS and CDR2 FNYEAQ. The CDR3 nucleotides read TGTGCCAGCAGCTTAGGGCAGGGACTTGGCAACACTGAAGCTTTCTTT. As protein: CASSLGQGLGNTEAFF. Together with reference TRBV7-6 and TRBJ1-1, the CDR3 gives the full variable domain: GAGVSQSPRYKVTKRGQDVALRCDPISGHVSLYWYRQALGQGPEFLTYFNYEAQQDKSGLPNDRFSAERPEGSISTLTIQRTEQRDSAMYRCASSLGQGLGNTEAFFGQGTRLTVV.

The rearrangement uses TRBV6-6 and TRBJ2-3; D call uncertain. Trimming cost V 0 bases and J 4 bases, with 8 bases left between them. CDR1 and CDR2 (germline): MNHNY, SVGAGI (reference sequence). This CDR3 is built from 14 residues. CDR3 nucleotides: TGTGCCAGCAGTTACTCAGGGTTCGCAGATACGCAGTATTTT. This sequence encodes CASSYSGFADTQYF.

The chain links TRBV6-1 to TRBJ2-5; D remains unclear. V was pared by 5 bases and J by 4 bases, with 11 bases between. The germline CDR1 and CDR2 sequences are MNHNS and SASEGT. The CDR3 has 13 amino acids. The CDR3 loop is CASSKERLETQYF. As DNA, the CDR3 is TGTGCCAGCAGTAAGGAGAGGTTAGAGACCCAGTACTTC.

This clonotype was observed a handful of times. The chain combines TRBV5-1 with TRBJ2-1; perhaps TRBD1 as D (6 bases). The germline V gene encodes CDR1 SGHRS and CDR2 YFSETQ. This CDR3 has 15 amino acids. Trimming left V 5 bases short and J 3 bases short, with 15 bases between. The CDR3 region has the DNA TGCGCCAGCAGACCTACGAACAGGGTCTACAATGAGCAGTTCTTC. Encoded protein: CASRPTNRVYNEQFF.

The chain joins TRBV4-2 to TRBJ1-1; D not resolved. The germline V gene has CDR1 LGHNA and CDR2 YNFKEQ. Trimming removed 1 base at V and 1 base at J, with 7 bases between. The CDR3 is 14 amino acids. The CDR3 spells CASSQVGRNTEAFF. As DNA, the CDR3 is TGTGCCAGCAGCCAAGTAGGTCGGAACACTGAAGCTTTCTTT.

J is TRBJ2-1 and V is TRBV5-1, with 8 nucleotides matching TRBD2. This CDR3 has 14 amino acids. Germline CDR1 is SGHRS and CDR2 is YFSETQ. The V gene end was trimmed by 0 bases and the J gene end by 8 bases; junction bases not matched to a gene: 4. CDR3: CASSLDGGVYEQFF. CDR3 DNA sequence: TGCGCCAGCAGCTTGGACGGGGGGGTCTATGAGCAGTTCTTC.

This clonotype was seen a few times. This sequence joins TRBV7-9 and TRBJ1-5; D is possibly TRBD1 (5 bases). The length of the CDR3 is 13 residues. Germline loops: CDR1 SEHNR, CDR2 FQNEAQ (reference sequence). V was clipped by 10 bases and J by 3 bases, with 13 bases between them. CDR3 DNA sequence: TGTGCCATAAAACAGGAGTACAATCAGCCCCAGCATTTT. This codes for CAIKQEYNQPQHF.

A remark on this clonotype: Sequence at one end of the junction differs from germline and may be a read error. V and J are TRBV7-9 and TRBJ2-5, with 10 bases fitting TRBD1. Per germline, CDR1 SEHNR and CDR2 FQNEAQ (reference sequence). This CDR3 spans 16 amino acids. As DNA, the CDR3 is TGTGCCAGCAGCTTCAGGGACAGGGGCTTTGGAGAGACCCGGTACTTC. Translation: CASSFRDRGFGETRYF. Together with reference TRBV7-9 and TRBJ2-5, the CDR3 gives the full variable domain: DTGVSQNPRHKITKRGQNVTFRCDPISEHNRLYWYRQTLGQGPEFLTYFQNEAQLEKSRLLSDRFSAERPKGSFSTLEIQRTEQGDSAMYLCASSFRDRGFGETRYFGPGTRLLVL.

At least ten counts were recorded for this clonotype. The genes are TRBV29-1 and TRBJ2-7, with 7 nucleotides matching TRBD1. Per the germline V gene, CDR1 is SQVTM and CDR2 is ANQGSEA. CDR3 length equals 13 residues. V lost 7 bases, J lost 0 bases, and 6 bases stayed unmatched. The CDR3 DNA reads TGCAGCGCCAGACAGGGCCTCTCCTACGAGCAGTACTTC. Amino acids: CSARQGLSYEQYF.

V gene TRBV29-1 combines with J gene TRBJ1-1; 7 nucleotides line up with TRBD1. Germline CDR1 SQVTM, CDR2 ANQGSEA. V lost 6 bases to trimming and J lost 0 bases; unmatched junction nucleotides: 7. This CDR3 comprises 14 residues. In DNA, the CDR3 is TGCAGCGTCCACCCGGACAGGATGAACACTGAAGCTTTCTTT. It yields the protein CSVHPDRMNTEAFF.

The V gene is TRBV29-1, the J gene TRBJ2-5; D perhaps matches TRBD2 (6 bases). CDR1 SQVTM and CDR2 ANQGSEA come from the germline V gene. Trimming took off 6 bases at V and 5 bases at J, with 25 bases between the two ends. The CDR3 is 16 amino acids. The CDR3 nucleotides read TGCAGCGTCGATATACTAGCTTTCTCGTCTAGGGAGACCCAGTACTTC. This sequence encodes CSVDILAFSSRETQYF.

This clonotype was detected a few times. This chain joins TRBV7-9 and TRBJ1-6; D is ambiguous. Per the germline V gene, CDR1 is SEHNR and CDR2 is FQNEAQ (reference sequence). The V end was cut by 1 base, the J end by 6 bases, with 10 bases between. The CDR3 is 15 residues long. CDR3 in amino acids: CASSLGAGANSPLHF. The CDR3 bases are TGTGCCAGCAGCTTAGGGGCCGGTGCTAATTCACCCCTCCACTTT.